Listed below are T cell receptor beta chains from one sample, sequenced in a study of blood T cell repertoires in COVID-19. Data came from immunoSEQ multiplex PCR; TCRdb stores just in-frame clones and leaves some out. The sample carries 65,000 to 85,000 clones, roughly nine tenths recorded once. The sequencing sample was made of peripheral blood. The receptors come from a man aged 45 to 65 with active COVID-19. Each CDR3 is given with its conserved first and last residue. D genes are given only for firm matches. The size entry is marked missing in some rows and otherwise reads once, few, many or a size class.

15	TRBV9	TRBJ1-1	NA	NA	TGTGCCAGCAGCCCCAGGGGCCCCGGGATGGGTGAAGCTTTCTTT	CASSPRGPGMGEAFF
15	TRBV6-7	TRBJ2-1	NA	NA	TGTGCCAGCAGAAAACCAGGGGTGTGGGGCAATGAGCAGTTCTTC	CASRKPGVWGNEQFF
13	TRBV7-2	TRBJ1-2	NA	NA	TGTGCCAGCAGCTTAGAAGGGGGTTCGGGCTACACCTTC	CASSLEGGSGYTF
15	TRBV19	TRBJ1-2	NA	TRBD1	TGTGCCAGTAGTCCAAGGACAGGGAGTAACTATGGCTACACCTTC	CASSPRTGSNYGYTF
13	TRBV4-1	TRBJ2-7	NA	NA	TGCGCCAGCAGCCAAGCCGTGAGGTACGAGCAGTACTTC	CASSQAVRYEQYF
15	TRBV4-1	TRBJ2-1	NA	TRBD1	TGCGCCAGCAGCCTAGTGAGACAGGGCTACAATGAGCAGTTCTTC	CASSLVRQGYNEQFF
15	TRBV7-2	TRBJ1-5	NA	NA	TGTGCCAGCAGCTTAGTGGCGGTTAGCAATCAGCCCCAGCATTTT	CASSLVAVSNQPQHF
15	TRBV19	TRBJ2-7	NA	NA	TGTGCCAGTAGCCCTGGGGGGGCCCAAGTCTACGAGCAGTACTTC	CASSPGGAQVYEQYF
12	TRBV7-9	TRBJ1-1	NA	NA	TGTGCCAGCAGCTTCGGGGGTACGCTCGCTTTCTTT	CASSFGGTLAFF
17	TRBV7-2	TRBJ1-3	NA	TRBD1	TGTGCCAGCAGCTTAGGGGGACAGGGAATCTCTGGAAACACCATATATTTT	CASSLGGQGISGNTIYF
14	TRBV7-9	TRBJ1-1	NA	NA	TGTGCCAGCACCAAGGGGGGGGGAAACACTGAAGCTTTCTTT	CASTKGGGNTEAFF
16	TRBV7-9	TRBJ2-1	NA	TRBD2	TGTGCCAGCAGGGCGAACAGCGGGGGGGCGAGGAATGAGCAGTTCTTC	CASRANSGGARNEQFF
12	TRBV7-9	TRBJ2-7	NA	TRBD2	TGTGCCAGCAGCTCTAGCGGGGACGAGCAGTACTTC	CASSSSGDEQYF
16	TRBV9	TRBJ2-2	NA	TRBD2	TGTGCCAGCAGCGTAAGACTAGCGGGGAACACCGGGGAGCTGTTTTTT	CASSVRLAGNTGELFF
14	TRBV3-1/TRBV3-2	TRBJ1-2	NA	NA	TGTGCCAGCAGCTCCCGGACAGCCCACTATGGCTACACCTTC	CASSSRTAHYGYTF
15	TRBV5-1	TRBJ1-2	NA	NA	TGCGCCAGCAGCTTGGCAGCAGGGCGCGACTATGGCTACACCTTC	CASSLAAGRDYGYTF
16	TRBV5-1	TRBJ2-7	NA	TRBD1	TGCGCCAGCAGCTTGGATCCACAGGGGGCCAAGTACGAGCAGTACTTC	CASSLDPQGAKYEQYF
16	TRBV9	TRBJ2-2	NA	NA	TGTGCCAGCAGCTCCGACGGAGGGCGGCTGGCGGGGGAGCTGTTTTTT	CASSSDGGRLAGELFF
13	TRBV10-1	TRBJ2-7	few	NA	TGCGCCAGCAGTGAGGCGGGGTACTACGAGCAGTACTTC	CASSEAGYYEQYF
15	TRBV25-1	TRBJ1-2	NA	TRBD1	TGTGCCAGCAGTGACTGGACAGGGCCGAGCTATGGCTACACCTTC	CASSDWTGPSYGYTF
14	TRBV2	TRBJ1-3	NA	NA	TGTGCCAGCAGTACAGGGCAGAGAGGAAACACCATATATTTT	CASSTGQRGNTIYF
15	TRBV7-6	TRBJ1-2	NA	TRBD1	TGTGCCAGCAGCCACGCCCTTGGGACAGGGAATGGCTACACCTTC	CASSHALGTGNGYTF
15	TRBV7-9	TRBJ1-3	NA	TRBD1	TGTGCCAGCAGCTTGGGACAGGGTAACGGAAACACCATATATTTT	CASSLGQGNGNTIYF
12	TRBV6-5	TRBJ1-1	few	NA	TGTGCCAGCAGCCGACGGACTGGGGAAGCTTTCTTT	CASSRRTGEAFF
14	TRBV10-3	TRBJ1-6	NA	NA	TGTGCCATCAGTGAGGTTCAGGGGAATTCACCCCTCCACTTT	CAISEVQGNSPLHF
15	TRBV11-2	TRBJ2-7	NA	TRBD2	TGTGCCAGCAGCTTTAGCGGGGGGACCTCCTACGAGCAGTACTTC	CASSFSGGTSYEQYF
13	TRBV12-3/TRBV12-4	TRBJ1-1	NA	NA	TGTGCCAGCAGTTCTGCCTGGAGTACTGAAGCTTTCTTT	CASSSAWSTEAFF
14	TRBV29-1	TRBJ2-3	NA	NA	TGCAGCGCCCGTAGGGGTCTCGGCACAGATACGCAGTATTTT	CSARRGLGTDTQYF
14	TRBV6-5	TRBJ1-3	NA	NA	TGTGCCAGCAGCAGAACAGGGTTAGGAAACACCATATATTTT	CASSRTGLGNTIYF